This T cell receptor beta chain was captured in a study of CD8+CD57+ T cells in acquired aplastic anemia (dated by TCRdb to 2016 to 2019). Regarding the research as a whole: A mean of about 3 ug of DNA, ranging from roughly 0.18 to 30 ug, was extracted from sorted CD4+ and CD8+ cells. CD8+CD57+ expansion was defined as frequency above the mean frequency observed in healthy subjects. Broader findings and caveats from the paper: No significant difference in CD8+ Simpson's diversity was found between patients and healthy controls (P=0.060). Around 27 CD8+ CDR3 sequences were found to be shared between patients and controls, but these sequences appeared to be highly expressed in patients and within the immunodominant clones of the patients.

This clonotype was observed a handful of times. The specificity of this receptor is unknown. Per-base qualities were not stored, and no clone one base away is much larger. Genomic DNA served as template for TCR beta VDJ combination and CDR3 sequence profiling. An Illumina HiSeq 2000 was used for TCR repertoire sequencing. As for how the authors treated the data: Repertoires were assessed using TRBV/TRBJ rearrangement plots, CDR3 size and DJ length profiles, and Simpson's diversity index. The immunodominant clone was defined as the most abundant DNA sequence in deep sequencing data. CDR3 amino acid sequences were screened for sharing across subjects and were compared with published repertoires and the VDJdb database. TCRdb reran the public reads through fastp at Q25 and MiXCR, keeping productive beta chains. Each entry merges the rows of one CDR3 protein and shows their most common DNA and genes. TCRdb's processing, not the study's, gives the V and J calls here. This sample has around 500,000 distinct CDR3 sequences in its table, and over 25% of those were observed once. Together, the top ten hold 0.75% to 0.95% of the sample.

Taken from cysteine to phenylalanine, the CDR3 has 16 residues. Only the CDR3 DNA stays, 48 bases, in frame from base 1. V and J lose 6 bases and 6 bases, and a span of 23 bases separates them. Taken from the germline V gene, the CDR1 and CDR2 loops are SNHLY and FYNNEI. Flow cytometry had shown CD8+CD57+ cell expansion in the patients selected for sequencing. Severe acquired aplastic anemia was diagnosed in all patients according to International Study of Aplastic Anemia and Agranulocytosis and Camitta criteria. No patient had received any therapy when blood was sampled. TCR repertoires of sorted CD4+ and CD8+ blood T cells from severe aplastic anemia patients and healthy subjects were deep-sequenced in the study. Patients were enrolled in the USA under clinicaltrials.gov protocols 00001620, 01623167, 00001397, 00071045, 00081523 and 00961064. Ficoll-Paque density gradient centrifugation was used to isolate peripheral blood mononuclear cells. Before DNA was extracted, CD4+ and CD8+ T cells were sorted using either FACS or magnetic beads.

The rearrangement joined TRBV2 to TRBJ1-2; possibly the D gene is TRBD1, per 5 matching bases. The sequenced material came from sorted CD4+, CD8+, or CD8+CD57+ T cells (not recorded which) from PBMCs. The sequence derives from a human donor with aplastic anemia. The CDR3 protein is CASSPRDWAKFDGYTF. The DNA sequence is as follows: TGTGCCAGCAGCCCTCGGGACTGGGCAAAATTTGATGGCTACACCTTC.